The sequence of this TCR beta chain was determined in a study of T cells in Graves' hyperthyroidism and ophthalmopathy. Study observations and caveats: Clonotypes that were expanded in thyroid above 0.001 mostly appeared in blood too.

This clonotype came up a few times. Its antigen is as yet unknown. TCR beta CDR3 region amplification was performed from RNA transcripts. Researchers ran a first-round RT-PCR on the TCR CDR3 using the HTBI primer set. TCRdb passed the multiplex PCR reads through MiXCR, listing each CDR3 protein once. Here the sample spans 300,000 to 450,000 distinct CDR3 sequences, roughly 15% being singletons. Unmatched junction bases numbered 10, after V lost 0 bases and J lost 6 bases. Per germline, CDR1 SGHDT and CDR2 YYEEEE. This CDR3 contains 16 residues. The sequence was obtained from a woman aged 25 to 45 with Graves' ophthalmopathy. The genes are TRBV5-6 and TRBJ2-7; 9 nucleotides align to TRBD2. Sequences were obtained from blood. This CDR3 is CASSLVAGGGAFEQYF. CDR3 sequence (DNA): TGTGCCAGCAGCTTGGTTGCGGGCGGGGGGGCGTTCGAGCAGTACTTC.